This passage covers 15 T cell receptor beta chains from one sample sequenced in a study of beta chain features in type 1 diabetes. These receptors are not linked to any known antigen. Overall study findings and caveats: Significant though moderate, a shortening of TCRB CDR3s appeared in all four CD4+ subsets of Type 1 diabetes patients.

Expressed TCRB transcripts were sequenced because the isolated RNA had all been reverse transcribed beforehand. Sequencing was performed with immunoSEQ multiplex PCR; in TCRdb, only in-frame clones are kept and a portion is missing. This table has 600,000 or so clones, around an eighth appearing once. Sequenced material: naive CD4+ T cells from blood. These receptors all stem from a man in his thirties or forties with type 1 diabetes.

This chain connects TRBV7-2 to TRBJ1-6; a possible D gene is TRBD1 (6 bases). There are 15 residues in the CDR3. Between the trimmed V and J ends, which lost 1 base and 6 bases, there was a span of 10 bases. The V gene's germline CDR1 is SGHTA and CDR2 FQGNSA. CDR3 bases: TGTGCCAGCAGCTTAGAGGGGGTCATTAATTCACCCCTCCACTTT. Protein: CASSLEGVINSPLHF.

The chain couples TRBV14 to TRBJ2-2, with a tentative D call TRBD2 (5 bases). The germline V gene encodes CDR1 SGHDN and CDR2 FVKESK. V lost 0 bases, J lost 0 bases, and 8 bases lay in between. The CDR3 has 16 residues. DNA for the CDR3: TGTGCCAGCAGCCAAGAAGGCGGGCCGAACACCGGGGAGCTGTTTTTT. Amino acid sequence: CASSQEGGPNTGELFF.

This clone was recorded a few times. The chain has TRBV11-2 and TRBJ1-2; D is undetermined. V was clipped by 1 base and J by 6 bases, with 24 bases between them. Germline CDR1 SGHAT, CDR2 FQNNGV. This CDR3 comprises 18 residues. The CDR3 reads CASSLGITPRHTPDGYTF. As DNA, the CDR3 is TGTGCCAGCAGCTTAGGAATCACCCCGAGACATACCCCGGATGGCTACACCTTC.

This clone occurred a few times. The V and J genes are TRBV29-1 and TRBJ2-7; 12 nucleotides line up with TRBD1. The length of the CDR3 is 13 residues. V was pared by 5 bases and J by 5 bases, with 4 bases of the junction left unmatched. CDR1 is SQVTM and CDR2 is ANQGSEA in the germline V gene. The chain's CDR3 is CSVRDRGRDEQYF. For the CDR3, the DNA is TGCAGCGTTAGGGACAGGGGGCGCGACGAGCAGTACTTC.

This clone turned up a few times. V and J are TRBV5-4 and TRBJ1-2; tentative D call: TRBD1 (5 bases). The CDR3 spans 15 residues. Germline V gives CDR1 SGHNT, CDR2 YYREEE (reference sequence). V dropped 4 bases and J dropped 5 bases, with 18 bases sitting between them. The DNA for the CDR3 is TGTGCCAGCAGCCCTCCGGGACGGGCCTTTTATGGCTACACCTTC. Translated: CASSPPGRAFYGYTF.

The chain has TRBV7-9 and TRBJ2-7, with 7 bases lining up with TRBD1. V lost 0 bases and J lost 5; bases outside the gene matches: 7. Germline V gives CDR1 SEHNR, CDR2 FQNEAQ (reference sequence). The CDR3 spans 15 residues. The DNA for the CDR3 is TGTGCCAGCAGCTTAGCAGACAGGGTGACAGACGAGCAGTACTTC. Its protein is CASSLADRVTDEQYF.

The genes are TRBV6-5 and TRBJ2-7; no definite D call. Trimming cost V 6 bases and J 5 bases, with 17 bases left between them. The CDR3 length is 14 residues. CDR1 and CDR2 from the germline V gene are MNHEY and SVGAGI. CDR3 in DNA: TGTGCCAGCAGGTTAGGTCAGGATGGCCACGAGCAGTACTTC. This sequence encodes CASRLGQDGHEQYF.

This clone was picked up a small number of times. V is TRBV7-9 and J is TRBJ2-5; 7 bases match TRBD2. Germline V gene lookup returns CDR1 SEHNR and CDR2 FQNEAQ (reference sequence). The ends lost 7 bases at V and 5 bases at J; junction bases unmatched: 7. The CDR3 extends over 13 amino acids. Here the CDR3 DNA reads TGTGCCAGCACCTTCGGGAGGAGTGAGACCCAGTACTTC. Its translation is CASTFGRSETQYF.

In this sample, this clone turned up a few times. V usage is TRBV19 and J usage is TRBJ1-2; D is uncertain. The CDR3 is 15 amino acids. Trimming removed 4 bases from V and 4 bases from J, with 16 bases in between. Per the germline V gene, CDR1 is LNHDA and CDR2 is SQIVND (reference sequence). DNA of the CDR3: TGTGCCAGTAGTAGTGACCCGGACGGTCTCTATGGCTACACCTTC. Protein sequence: CASSSDPDGLYGYTF.

This clone was observed a handful of times. This may stem from a read error, because a much larger clone lies one nucleotide away. The same CDR3 can be traced to other DNA sequences in this sample. The chain employs TRBV2 and TRBJ2-5; D ambiguous. CDR3 length equals 11 residues. Trimming cost V 5 bases and J 3 bases, with 4 bases left between them. Germline V gene data show CDR1 as SNHLY and CDR2 as FYNNEI. The CDR3 bases are TGTGCCAGCAGTCAAGAAGAGACCCAGTACTTC. Encoded protein: CASSQEETQYF.

This clone has a handful of counts. V is TRBV5-1 and J is TRBJ2-5, with 7 bases identical to TRBD2. Trimming at V came to 7 bases and at J to 5 bases, leaving 11 bases not matched to a gene. The germline gives CDR1 SGHRS, CDR2 YFSETQ. The CDR3 runs 14 residues. Written as DNA, the CDR3 is TGCGCCAGCGGGAGGGGTACCGATGCGGAGACCCAGTACTTC. Its protein is CASGRGTDAETQYF.

The chain has TRBV7-2 and TRBJ2-2; D unclear. CDR1 and CDR2 (germline): SGHTA, FQGNSA. The CDR3 runs to 13 residues. The germline V and J ends were trimmed by 2 bases and 5 bases, with 6 bases remaining between them. CDR3 sequence (DNA): TGTGCCAGCAGCTTAATCCGTACCGGGGAGCTGTTTTTT. It encodes CASSLIRTGELFF.

This clone was observed a handful of times. This may be a read error: a much more frequent sequence differs by one nucleotide. The same CDR3 arises from other DNA sequences in this sample as well. The V and J genes are TRBV7-2 and TRBJ2-7; D unresolved. CDR3 length: 13 amino acids. In germline, CDR1 is SGHTA, CDR2 FQGNSA. V gave up 5 bases and J gave up 0 bases, with 8 bases separating them. DNA of the CDR3: TGTGCCAGCAGCCTCACAAGCTCCTACGAGCAGTACTTC. This codes for CASSLTSSYEQYF.

This clone was detected a few times. The V call is TRBV2, the J call TRBJ2-1, with D unresolved. The CDR3 has 14 amino acids. The V end lost 6 bases, the J end lost 1 base, and 10 bases lay between the germline ends. The germline CDR1 and CDR2 sequences are SNHLY and FYNNEI. The CDR3 bases are TGTGCCAGCAGGGAAAGGACGTCCTACAATGAGCAGTTCTTC. Encoded protein: CASRERTSYNEQFF.

This chain uses TRBV4-2 with TRBJ2-1; 11 nucleotides agree with TRBD2. V trimming: 1 base; J trimming: 6 bases; junction bases outside the gene matches: 8. Germline CDR1 is LGHNA and CDR2 is YNFKEQ. The CDR3 has 17 amino acids. CDR3 amino acids: CASSQGWGLAVSNEQFF. Written as DNA, the CDR3 is TGTGCCAGCAGCCAAGGGTGGGGACTAGCGGTGTCCAATGAGCAGTTCTTC.